This entry concerns a single T cell receptor beta chain. Its antigen is unknown. The PCR was carried out with 60 Vbeta primers and 13 Jbeta primers. Original handling: As a later analysis found, there were roughly 80 million unique TCR beta chains, of which around 10 million were shared. The protocol was immunoSEQ multiplex PCR, while the TCRdb copy is restricted to in-frame clones and leaves out a portion. From that table come the V and J calls and clone size; the DNA was used to work out D and trimming. In the table there are roughly 140,000 clones, about 80% of which are singletons. This entry belongs to a study of cytomegalovirus exposure and HLA in healthy donors. The study, taken as a whole, reports: Later analysis showed TCR association rates varying by HLA locus, highest for DRB1 and lowest for HLA-C.

The germline V and J ends were trimmed by 8 bases and 0 bases, with 15 bases remaining between them. Germline assignment: CDR1 SNHLY and CDR2 FYNNEI. This CDR3 comprises 15 residues. The J gene is TRBJ2-3, the V gene TRBV2; weak D call: TRBD1 (5 bases). Sequencing was carried out using PBMCs. The sequence derives from a female donor in good health and CMV-seronegative. CDR3 region: CASEPVGASTDTQYF. The DNA of the CDR3 is TGTGCCAGCGAACCAGTAGGGGCTAGCACAGATACGCAGTATTTT.